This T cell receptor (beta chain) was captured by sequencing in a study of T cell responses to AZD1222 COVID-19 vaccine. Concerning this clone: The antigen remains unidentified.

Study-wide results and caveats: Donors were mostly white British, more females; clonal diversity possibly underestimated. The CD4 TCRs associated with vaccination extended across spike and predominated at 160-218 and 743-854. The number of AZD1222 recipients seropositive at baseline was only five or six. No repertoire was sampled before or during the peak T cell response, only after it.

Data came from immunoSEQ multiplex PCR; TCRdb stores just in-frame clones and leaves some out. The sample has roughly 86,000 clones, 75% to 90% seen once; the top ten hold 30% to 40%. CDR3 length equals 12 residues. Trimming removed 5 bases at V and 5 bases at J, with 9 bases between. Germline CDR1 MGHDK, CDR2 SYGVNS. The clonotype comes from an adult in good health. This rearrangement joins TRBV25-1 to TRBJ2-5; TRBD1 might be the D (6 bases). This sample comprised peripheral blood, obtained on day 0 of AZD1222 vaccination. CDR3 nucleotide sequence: TGTGCCAGCAGTACGAGGGGGGAGACCCAGTACTTC. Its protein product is CASSTRGETQYF. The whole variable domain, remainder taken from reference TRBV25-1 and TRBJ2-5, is EADIYQTPRYLVIGTGKKITLECSQTMGHDKMYWYQQDPGMELHLIHYSYGVNSTEKGDLSSESTVSRIRTEHFPLTLESARPSHTSQYLCASSTRGETQYFGPGTRLLVL.